This T cell receptor beta chain derives from a study of cytomegalovirus exposure and HLA in healthy donors. 60 Vbeta and 13 Jbeta primers were used in PCR. Assay used: immunoSEQ multiplex PCR; TCRdb lists only in-frame clones, some missing. The sample has over 65,000 clones. The junction had 3 bases not matched to a gene; V was cut back by 5 bases and J by 9 bases. Germline V gene data show CDR1 as SEHNR and CDR2 as FQNEAQ (reference sequence). The CDR3 is 12 residues long. Source material: PBMCs. The TCR was taken from a woman in her twenties or thirties in good health and CMV-seronegative. J is TRBJ1-4 and V is TRBV7-9, with 7 bases lining up with TRBD1. In DNA form, the CDR3 reads TGTGCCAGCAGCAAGACAGGGAAAAAACTGTTTTTT. Translation gives CASSKTGKKLFF. The variable domain in full, completed from reference TRBV7-9 and TRBJ1-4, reads DTGVSQNPRHKITKRGQNVTFRCDPISEHNRLYWYRQTLGQGPEFLTYFQNEAQLEKSRLLSDRFSAERPKGSFSTLEIQRTEQGDSAMYLCASSKTGKKLFFGSGTQLSVL.